Reported below is one T cell receptor beta chain. Antigen specificity is unknown. Per germline, CDR1 MNHEY and CDR2 SVGAGI. The CDR3 runs 14 residues. Deletions cut 4 bases from V and 6 bases from J, with 15 bases between. This specimen belongs to a study of Ad26.COV2.S vaccination and SARS-CoV-2 variants. Across the whole study: The vaccine Ad26.COV2.S was put into the muscle once, or twice with 56 days between. Findings and limits, study-wide: Once vaccination had occurred, spike-specific CD8+ and CD4+ T cell responses reportedly showed substantial breadth. With respect to non-spike TCR breadth, vaccine and placebo recipients were similar.

The method was immunoSEQ multiplex PCR; TCRdb's version includes in-frame clones alone and lacks a portion of them. This table holds around 300,000 clones, about 87% found once. Sample treatment: some 19 received Ad26.COV2.S at low or high dose, single or two shots; 5 received placebo; per-sample allocation not given. Sampling took place 63 days after the first vaccine or placebo injection. Sequences were derived from peripheral blood, sampled in a trial of Ad26.COV2.S vaccine versus placebo. This chain uses TRBV6-5 with TRBJ1-2, with D possibly matching TRBD1 (5 bases). The source is a person between 18 and 65 years old who received the Ad26.COV2.S COVID-19 vaccine or a placebo. The CDR3 protein is CASSSARDWDGYTF. The DNA of the CDR3 is TGTGCCAGCAGTTCAGCCAGGGATTGGGATGGCTACACCTTC.